What follows are 19 T cell receptor beta chains derived from one specimen sequenced in a study of blood T cell repertoires in COVID-19. The protocol was immunoSEQ multiplex PCR, while the TCRdb copy is restricted to in-frame clones and leaves out a portion. Among fewer than 70,000 clones listed, roughly 85% were seen once. Sequencing was performed on peripheral blood. The receptors here all came from a man older than 75 with acute or convalescent COVID-19.

A single count supports this clone. The V call is TRBV15, the J call TRBJ1-2, with TRBD1 matching 7 bases. This CDR3 region has 14 residues. V dropped 0 bases and J dropped 4; count of bases not matched to a gene: 2. The germline V gene has CDR1 LNHNV and CDR2 YYDKDF (reference sequence). CDR3 residues: CATSRDRTGYGYTF. For the CDR3, the DNA is TGTGCCACCAGCAGAGATCGGACAGGCTATGGCTACACCTTC.

V usage is TRBV6-5 and J usage is TRBJ2-1, with 10 bases fitting TRBD1. From germline, CDR1 is MNHEY and CDR2 SVGAGI. The CDR3 contains 14 residues. Trimming at V came to 6 bases and at J to 9 bases, leaving 8 bases not matched to a gene. The CDR3 sequence: CASRTGTGAGEQFF. The CDR3 coding sequence is TGTGCCAGCAGAACCGGGACAGGGGCCGGTGAGCAGTTCTTC.

J is TRBJ1-4 and V is TRBV19; 7 bases map to TRBD1. Germline CDR1 is LNHDA and CDR2 is SQIVND (reference sequence). CDR3 length equals 14 residues. Trimming removed 4 bases from V and 4 bases from J; junction bases left unmatched: 3. In nucleotides, the CDR3 is TGTGCCAGTAGTAGGACAGGACTTAATGAAAAACTGTTTTTT. It translates to CASSRTGLNEKLFF.

The chain uses TRBV12-3 or TRBV12-4 and TRBJ2-5; a weak D match, TRBD1 (6 bases). V lost 8 bases and J lost 4, with 14 bases in between. This CDR3 region has 13 residues. CDR3 nucleotides: TGTGCCAGCGCTTACAGGGATGTAGAGACCCAGTACTTC. Protein: CASAYRDVETQYF.

This chain connects TRBV3-1 (or the pseudogene TRBV3-2) to TRBJ2-2; D is undetermined. The V gene's germline CDR1 is LGHDT and CDR2 YNNKEL (reference sequence). This CDR3 contains 15 residues. V lost 1 base and J 4 bases, leaving 10 bases between the germline ends. The CDR3 DNA reads TGTGCCAGCAGCCAAGGGCTAGTCGGCACCGGGGAGCTGTTTTTT. Translation gives CASSQGLVGTGELFF.

This chain uses TRBV2 with TRBJ2-4, with D possibly being TRBD1 (6 bases). Trimming cost V 2 bases and J 3 bases, with 11 bases left between them. From germline, CDR1 is SNHLY and CDR2 FYNNEI. The CDR3 totals 15 residues. CDR3 region: CASSERGQGKNIQYF. The CDR3 DNA is TGTGCCAGCAGTGAACGGGGACAAGGCAAAAACATTCAGTACTTC.

The chain is built from TRBV6-5 and TRBJ1-2; D not certain. Trimming stripped 2 bases from V and 2 bases from J, with 6 bases between. Germline-derived CDR1 and CDR2 are MNHEY and SVGAGI. The CDR3 has 13 residues. This CDR3 reads CASSYDINYGYTF. In DNA, the CDR3 is TGTGCCAGCAGTTACGACATAAACTATGGCTACACCTTC.

The V gene is TRBV7-2, the J gene TRBJ1-5, with 9 nucleotides matching TRBD1. The CDR3 length is 15 residues. J was trimmed by 6 bases and V by 5 bases; bases with no gene match: 8. The germline V gene encodes CDR1 SGHTA and CDR2 FQGNSA. CDR3 region: CASSPRGTGTQPQHF. The CDR3 nucleotides read TGTGCCAGCAGCCCAAGGGGGACAGGGACTCAGCCCCAGCATTTT.

The chain is built from TRBV27 and TRBJ2-3; 7 positions agree with TRBD1. CDR3 size: 15 residues. Trimming removed 5 bases from V and 0 bases from J; junction bases left unmatched: 5. The germline CDR1 and CDR2 sequences are MNHEY and SMNVEV (reference sequence). CDR3 DNA sequence: TGTGCCAGCAGTCCGTGGGACAGCAGCACAGATACGCAGTATTTT. As protein: CASSPWDSSTDTQYF.

This sequence joins TRBV30 and TRBJ2-7; 7 bases line up with TRBD1. The CDR3 covers 12 residues. Germline loops: CDR1 GTSNPN, CDR2 SVGIG (reference sequence). After removal of 7 bases from V and 2 bases from J, the junction contained 5 bases not matched to a gene. The CDR3 coding sequence is TGTGCCTCTCGGGACAGTACCTACGAGCAGTACTTC. This translates into CASRDSTYEQYF.

The chain employs TRBV3-1 (or the pseudogene TRBV3-2) and TRBJ2-7, with D possibly being TRBD2 (7 bases). V was pared by 3 bases and J by 4 bases, with 16 bases between. The germline CDR1 and CDR2 sequences are LGHDT and YNNKEL (reference sequence). The CDR3 extends over 15 amino acids. The CDR3 DNA reads TGTGCCAGCAGCCAGGCCTGGGGGGGGGCTTACGAGCAGTACTTC. It yields the protein CASSQAWGGAYEQYF.

This chain joins TRBV7-2 and TRBJ2-5; 8 bases match TRBD1. CDR1 is SGHTA, CDR2 FQGNSA, per germline. This CDR3 region has 14 residues. After removal of 4 bases from V and 5 bases from J, the junction contained 6 bases not matched to a gene. The DNA of the CDR3 is TGTGCCAGCAGCTCTCAGGGGGCGAGGGAGACCCAGTACTTC. Translation: CASSSQGARETQYF. Full variable domain (rest looked up from reference TRBV7-2 and TRBJ2-5): GAGVSQSPSNKVTEKGKDVELRCDPISGHTALYWYRQSLGQGLEFLIYFQGNSAPDKSGLPSDRFSAERTGGSVSTLTIQRTQQEDSAVYLCASSSQGARETQYFGPGTRLLVL.

The chain joins TRBV27 to TRBJ1-2; D is possibly TRBD1 (5 bases). This CDR3 contains 15 residues. Germline lookup yields CDR1 MNHEY and CDR2 SMNVEV (reference sequence). Trimming left V 5 bases short and J 5 bases short, with 18 bases between. CDR3 bases: TGTGCCAGCAGTCGCACCGGAGGGACGGGTTATGGCTACACCTTC. This sequence encodes CASSRTGGTGYGYTF.

This chain connects TRBV9 to TRBJ2-1, with 7 positions matching TRBD2. Germline lookup yields CDR1 SGDLS and CDR2 YYNGEE. The CDR3 extends over 17 amino acids. Trimming at V came to 6 bases and at J to 7 bases, leaving 19 bases not matched to a gene. For the CDR3, the DNA is TGTGCCAGCACCCGTGGGGGAGGGCAAGGATTCTGGAATGAGCAGTTCTTC. Protein: CASTRGGGQGFWNEQFF.

J is TRBJ1-6 and V is TRBV19; TRBD1 matches 8 bases. V gave up 5 bases and J gave up 4 bases; unmatched junction bases: 7. The CDR3 spans 16 residues. Germline assignment: CDR1 LNHDA and CDR2 SQIVND (reference sequence). The CDR3: CASSASGGRYNSPLHF. The CDR3 nucleotides are TGTGCCAGTAGTGCTTCAGGGGGCCGATATAATTCACCCCTCCACTTT.

This chain uses TRBV6-5 with TRBJ1-5, with 9 bases identical to TRBD1. Germline V gives CDR1 MNHEY, CDR2 SVGAGI. V was clipped by 5 bases and J by 7 bases; unmatched bases: 9. The CDR3 covers 15 residues. The CDR3 here is CASSPPQGAGQPQHF. CDR3 bases: TGTGCCAGCAGTCCGCCACAGGGGGCAGGCCAGCCCCAGCATTTT.

This chain uses TRBV10-3 with TRBJ1-3; D gene uncertain. The V end was cut by 2 bases, the J end by 4 bases, with 6 bases between. This CDR3 contains 13 residues. Germline V gene lookup returns CDR1 ENHRY and CDR2 SYGVKD. Here the CDR3 reads CAISESGGNTIYF. In DNA, the CDR3 is TGTGCCATCAGTGAGAGCGGAGGAAACACCATATATTTT.

The rearrangement joins TRBV5-8 to TRBJ1-1, with D unclear. Trimming cost V 3 bases and J 0 bases, with 18 bases left between them. The CDR3 contains 17 residues. CDR1 is SGHTS, CDR2 YDEGEE, per germline. Written as DNA, the CDR3 is TGTGCCAGCAGCTCTCCCTTGCCGATCGGGGTGAACACTGAAGCTTTCTTT. This translates into CASSSPLPIGVNTEAFF. Full variable domain (outside the CDR3, taken from reference TRBV5-8 and TRBJ1-1): EAGVTQSPTHLIKTRGQQATLRCSPISGHTSVYWYQQALGLGLQFLLWYDEGEERNRGNFPPRFSGRQFPNYSSELNVNALELEDSALYLCASSSPLPIGVNTEAFFGQGTRLTVV.

The chain joins TRBV24-1 to TRBJ2-1; a weak D match, TRBD2 (6 bases). V lost 4 bases and J 7 bases, leaving 13 bases between the germline ends. The CDR3 extends over 14 amino acids. Germline CDR1 and CDR2: KGHDR and SFDVKD. CDR3 nucleotides: TGTGCCACCAGTGACCCACTGGGAGGTAATGAGCAGTTCTTC. Translated: CATSDPLGGNEQFF.